Listed below are T cell receptor beta chains from one sample, sequenced in a study of HIV-infected patients and healthy controls. TCRdb called the 5' RACE reads again in MiXCR, with one record for every CDR3 protein. Among some 14,000 distinct CDR3 sequences listed, around 12% were seen once. The source material was blood, sampled during antiretroviral therapy. These receptors originate from an adult with HIV infection. The donor label of this sample is uncertain. The CDR3 runs from the conserved cysteine through the conserved F or W. D genes are given only for firm matches. Size is stated for part of the rows, as once, few or many counts, or as a class when the clone is expanded.

J | size | D | V | DNA | CDR3
TRBJ2-2 | . | TRBD2 | TRBV7-3 | TGTGCCAGCAGCCAGCGGCTAGCGGGAGTGGCTGGGGAGCTGTTTTTT | CASSQRLAGVAGELFF
TRBJ2-5 | medium-sized | TRBD2 | TRBV20-1 | TGCAGTGCTAGAGGCCGAGCGGGGGGCAAAGAAGAGACCCAGTACTTC | CSARGRAGGKEETQYF
TRBJ2-3 | many | . | TRBV20-1 | TGCAGTGCCCCAGGACTACGCACAGATACGCAGTATTTT | CSAPGLRTDTQYF
TRBJ2-1 | many | TRBD1 | TRBV5-1 | TGCGCCAGCAGCTTGCGACAGGGGATAGGCAATGAGCAGTTCTTC | CASSLRQGIGNEQFF
TRBJ2-2 | medium-sized | . | TRBV6-5 | TGTGCCAGCAGTTACGACGGGAACACCGGGGAGCTGTTTTTT | CASSYDGNTGELFF
TRBJ2-1 | . | TRBD2 | TRBV9 | TGTGCCAGCAGCGTGGGCGGGGGGTCCTACAATGAGCAGTTCTTC | CASSVGGGSYNEQFF
TRBJ2-3 | many | . | TRBV27 | TGTGCCAGCAGTTTAGGCTCGTCGGGGACAGATACGCAGTATTTT | CASSLGSSGTDTQYF
TRBJ1-1 | . | . | TRBV29-1 | TGCAGCGCCTCGGGGAGCATGAACACTGAAGCTTTCTTT | CSASGSMNTEAFF
TRBJ2-3 | . | . | TRBV28 | TGTGCCAGCAGGGGCGGAGACCGCAGCACAGATACGCAGTATTTT | CASRGGDRSTDTQYF
TRBJ1-3 | many | TRBD1 | TRBV12-3/TRBV12-4 | TGTGCCAGCAGAAATACAGGGGACGGAAACACCATATATTTT | CASRNTGDGNTIYF
TRBJ1-3 | many | TRBD1 | TRBV7-9 | TGTGCCAGCAGCTTAAGGACAGGGGGCGATGGAAACACCATATATTTT | CASSLRTGGDGNTIYF
TRBJ2-1 | many | TRBD1 | TRBV30 | TGTGCCTGGAGTGTATCGGGGACAGGGGCTCTCTTC | CAWSVSGTGALF
TRBJ2-7 | many | . | TRBV4-2 | TGTGCCAGCAGCCTTAATGCAGGGGAAGGGGTCTACGAGCAGTACTTC | CASSLNAGEGVYEQYF
TRBJ1-6 | . | . | TRBV11-2 | TGTGCCAGCAGCTTAGATTCGAGGGGGGGGAATTCACCCCTCCACTTT | CASSLDSRGGNSPLHF
TRBJ2-2 | many | TRBD1 | TRBV3-1 | TGTGCCAGCAGCCTTGGACAGGGTGGGACCGGGGAGCTGTTTTTT | CASSLGQGGTGELFF
TRBJ2-5 | many | TRBD2 | TRBV20-1 | TGCAGGGGAGGGACTTCCCAAGAGACCCAGTACTTC | CRGGTSQETQYF
TRBJ2-1 | . | TRBD1 | TRBV5-1 | TGCGCCAGCAGCTCCGGGACAGGGGTCTACAATGAGCAGTTCTTC | CASSSGTGVYNEQFF
TRBJ2-1 | . | . | TRBV29-1 | TGCAGCCACGCGGAGGTTGGCAATGAGCAGTTCTTC | CSHAEVGNEQFF
TRBJ2-1 | . | TRBD1 | TRBV10-2 | TGCGCCAGCAGCAGACAGGGGGCTTTGGATGAGCAGTTCTTC | CASSRQGALDEQFF
TRBJ2-4 | many | . | TRBV12-3/TRBV12-4 | TGTGCCAGCAGTTCCCCACACATAGCCAAAAACATTCAGTACTTC | CASSSPHIAKNIQYF
TRBJ2-3 | . | . | TRBV5-1 | TGCGCCAGCAGCTTGGACGAGGAGTCCCCCACAGATACGCAGTATTTT | CASSLDEESPTDTQYF
TRBJ2-1 | few | . | TRBV29-1 | TGCAGCGTTGATAGGAGCTCCTACAATGAGCAGTTCTTC | CSVDRSSYNEQFF
TRBJ2-1 | many | TRBD1 | TRBV12-3/TRBV12-4 | TGTGCCAGCAGTTTAGCCTCGGGGACAGGATGGGCTGAGCAGTTCTTC | CASSLASGTGWAEQFF
TRBJ2-1 | . | TRBD2 | TRBV4-2 | TGTGCCAGCAGCCAAGTTACGGCGGGAGGAGTTGAGCAGTTCTTC | CASSQVTAGGVEQFF
TRBJ2-5 | . | . | TRBV6-1 | TGTGCCAGCACGGGGGAGGTCCAAGAGACCCAGTACTTC | CASTGEVQETQYF
TRBJ2-5 | many | . | TRBV10-3 | TGTGCCATCAGTGGATCTGTCCAAGAGACCCAGTACTTC | CAISGSVQETQYF
TRBJ2-2 | . | . | TRBV10-3 | TGTGCCACCAAGAGGGACTCCGCGAACACCGGGGAGCTGTTTTTT | CATKRDSANTGELFF
TRBJ2-2 | many | TRBD2 | TRBV3-1 | TGTGCCAGCAGCCAAGTCGGACTAGCGGGACCAACCGGGGAGCTGTTTTTT | CASSQVGLAGPTGELFF
TRBJ2-5 | many | . | TRBV6-6 | TGTGCCAGCAGTTACTCGGAACAAGAGACCCAGTACTTC | CASSYSEQETQYF
TRBJ2-3 | many | TRBD2 | TRBV20-1 | TGCAGTGCTAGAGATCAGGGAACTAGCGGCACAGATACGCAGTATTTT | CSARDQGTSGTDTQYF
TRBJ2-2 | many | . | TRBV29-1 | TGCAGCGTTGACTACAAGAACACCGGGGAGCTGTTTTTT | CSVDYKNTGELFF
TRBJ1-2 | . | . | TRBV6-5 | TGTGCCAGCAGTTACGGACAAGCACGTGGCTACACCTTC | CASSYGQARGYTF